The rows below give T cell receptor beta chains drawn from one sample of a study of Graves' ophthalmopathy and Graves' hyperthyroidism. TCRdb independently ran MiXCR on the multiplex PCR reads; one entry per CDR3 protein. Of 300,000 to 400,000 distinct CDR3 sequences listed, about 15% were seen once; the top ten hold about 2.4%. The material sequenced was peripheral blood. The receptors shown here come from an adult woman with stable Graves' hyperthyroidism. Each CDR3 is given with its conserved first and last residue. A D gene is named only where the DNA matches it firmly. Only some rows state a clone size, as once, few, many or a class for expanded clones.

j_call d_call clone_size v_call cdr3_nt cdr3_aa
TRBJ2-2 . . TRBV5-1 TGCGCCAGCAGCTTGGCCCCAGGGTTCGGGTCAAACACCGGGGAGCTGTTTTTT CASSLAPGFGSNTGELFF
TRBJ1-1 . many TRBV11-1 TGTGCCAGCAGCTCCCTGGTCACTGAAGCTTTCTTT CASSSLVTEAFF
TRBJ2-7 . many TRBV28 TGTGCCAGCAGTTCACACCGGGACCCTCCCCCCTACGAGCAGTACTTC CASSSHRDPPPYEQYF
TRBJ1-1 . many TRBV6-1 TGTGCCAGCAACAAACTAACGGTAACAGCCCTTGAAGCTTTCTTT CASNKLTVTALEAFF
TRBJ2-5 TRBD2 many TRBV20-1 TGCAGTGCTAGAGATCAAGCGGGGCAAGAGACCCAGTACTTC CSARDQAGQETQYF
TRBJ2-7 TRBD2 few TRBV27 TGTGCCAGCAGTTACGCAGCGGGATACGAGCAGTACTTC CASSYAAGYEQYF
TRBJ2-7 TRBD2 many TRBV6-2/TRBV6-3 TGTGCCAGCAGTTACGGCGGGAGGGCCAACTCCTACGAGCAGTACTTC CASSYGGRANSYEQYF
TRBJ2-7 . . TRBV20-1 TGCAGTGCTAGTTGGGGGGAAAAGGGGTCCTACGAGCAGTACTTC CSASWGEKGSYEQYF
TRBJ2-4 . . TRBV3-1 TGTGCCAGCAGCCAAGCGGGAGCCAGAAACATTCAGTACTTC CASSQAGARNIQYF
TRBJ1-1 . . TRBV7-9 TGTGCCAGCAGCCCCAAGTTGGGGGGAAAGGCTTTCTTT CASSPKLGGKAFF
TRBJ2-7 . many TRBV7-2 TGTGCCAGCAGCTTAGGGTCCTCAGGGTTACCCTACGAGCAGTACTTC CASSLGSSGLPYEQYF
TRBJ2-5 . . TRBV19 TGTGCCAGTAGTTATAACCATGGATTCCAAGAGACCCAGTACTTC CASSYNHGFQETQYF
TRBJ2-7 TRBD1 many TRBV29-1 TGCAGCGTTGAAACTGGACAGGGGGCGCGCGAGCAGTACTTC CSVETGQGAREQYF
TRBJ2-7 . many TRBV7-2 TGTGCCAGCAGCTTAGTCCAGATCCCCTCCTACGAGCAGTACTTC CASSLVQIPSYEQYF
TRBJ1-2 . many TRBV9 TGTGCCAGCAGCGTAGGCGGGACCTATGGCTACACCTTC CASSVGGTYGYTF
TRBJ2-7 TRBD2 . TRBV12-3/TRBV12-4 TGTGCCAGCAGTTTAGGAAGACTAGCGGGAGGGGACTACGAGCAGTACTTC CASSLGRLAGGDYEQYF
TRBJ2-5 . many TRBV7-2 TGTGCCAGCAGCCCCGGAGATTGGCAAGAGACCCAGTACTTC CASSPGDWQETQYF
TRBJ1-2 TRBD1 few TRBV6-1 TGTGCCAGCAGTGCCGGACAGGGCGACCTCTATGGCTACACCTTC CASSAGQGDLYGYTF
TRBJ1-1 . many TRBV6-1 TGTGCCAGCCGGGCAGGGTCCGGGGGGACTGAAGCTTTCTTT CASRAGSGGTEAFF
TRBJ2-5 . few TRBV12-3/TRBV12-4 TGTGCCAGCAGTCTGTCCGCAGGGTCACAAGAGACCCAGTACTTC CASSLSAGSQETQYF